A selection of T cell receptor beta chains follows, all from one sample in a study of shared clonotypes between healthy human individuals. Measured with immunoSEQ multiplex PCR; TCRdb has only the in-frame clones, and not every one. This sample carries 850,000 to 1,100,000 clones, roughly 80% of them seen once, and the ten largest clones take 0.89%. The sample consisted of memory CD4+ T cells from PBMCs. The source is a young man in good health. Some clones in this sample may be carry-over from other donors' samples. Both conserved end residues are part of each CDR3.

v_gene: TRBV7-9
j_gene: TRBJ1-1
len: 14
CDR3aa: CASSPTGENTEAFF

v_gene: TRBV10-3
j_gene: TRBJ2-7
len: 13
CDR3aa: CAISGTSDYEQYF

v_gene: TRBV9
j_gene: TRBJ2-7
len: 16
CDR3aa: CASSPQGGSGVYEQYF

v_gene: TRBV25-1
j_gene: TRBJ1-2
len: 12
CDR3aa: CASSESGDGYTF

v_gene: TRBV11-2
j_gene: TRBJ1-1
len: 15
CDR3aa: CASSLGPHDPTEAFF

v_gene: TRBV27
j_gene: TRBJ1-5
len: 15
CDR3aa: CASSLSPQGAGPQHF

v_gene: TRBV2
j_gene: TRBJ1-3
len: 16
CDR3aa: CASSKSTGQTGNTIYF

v_gene: TRBV5-1
j_gene: TRBJ1-1
len: 14
CDR3aa: CASSLERMNTEAFF

v_gene: TRBV6-4
j_gene: TRBJ2-6
len: 16
CDR3aa: CASSDSDSSGANVLTF

v_gene: TRBV28
j_gene: TRBJ1-2
len: 12
CDR3aa: CASSLSGKGYTF

v_gene: TRBV9
j_gene: TRBJ1-4
len: 15
CDR3aa: CASSSTGDPREKLFF

v_gene: TRBV11-1
j_gene: TRBJ1-2
len: 13
CDR3aa: CASSPDSNYGYTF

v_gene: TRBV7-8
j_gene: TRBJ2-1
len: 14
CDR3aa: CASSLAGSYNEQFF

v_gene: TRBV9
j_gene: TRBJ2-1
len: 16
CDR3aa: CASSLSGAGAGNEQFF

v_gene: TRBV14
j_gene: TRBJ2-5
len: 16
CDR3aa: CASSQSRGFSGETQYF

v_gene: TRBV29-1
j_gene: TRBJ2-7
len: 13
CDR3aa: CSVGDSRSYEQYF

v_gene: TRBV11-3
j_gene: TRBJ2-5
len: 17
CDR3aa: CASSLGSDGRALQTQYF

v_gene: TRBV23-1
j_gene: TRBJ2-7
len: 13
CDR3aa: CASQFSLPLEQYF

v_gene: TRBV30
j_gene: TRBJ1-3
len: 12
CDR3aa: CAWSDTGNTIYF

v_gene: TRBV6-1
j_gene: TRBJ2-3
len: 16
CDR3aa: CASSEAATGGTDTQYF

v_gene: TRBV21-1
j_gene: TRBJ1-3
len: 16
CDR3aa: CASSKRRCSSGNTIYF

v_gene: TRBV11-3
j_gene: TRBJ1-6
len: 13
CDR3aa: CASSLDWDSPLHF

v_gene: TRBV5-6
j_gene: TRBJ2-3
len: 13
CDR3aa: CASSLYTGQGQYF

v_gene: TRBV5-1
j_gene: TRBJ2-3
len: 14
CDR3aa: CASSRDNPTDTQYF

v_gene: TRBV30
j_gene: TRBJ2-2
len: 13
CDR3aa: CAWSDGGTGELFF

v_gene: TRBV19
j_gene: TRBJ2-1
len: 17
CDR3aa: CASRRDRGDGSYNEQFF

v_gene: TRBV18
j_gene: TRBJ1-2
len: 14
CDR3aa: CASSQTDTGAGYTF

v_gene: TRBV28
j_gene: TRBJ1-2
len: 14
CDR3aa: CASSFNPYNYGYTF

v_gene: TRBV28
j_gene: TRBJ2-7
len: 15
CDR3aa: CATHPGGQTNYEQYF

v_gene: TRBV5-1
j_gene: TRBJ2-1
len: 15
CDR3aa: CASSSLAGVNNEQFF

v_gene: TRBV5-1
j_gene: TRBJ2-1
len: 14
CDR3aa: CASSLGSGDNEQFF

v_gene: TRBV7-6
j_gene: TRBJ1-1
len: 13
CDR3aa: CATRNSGNTEAFF

v_gene: TRBV7-9
j_gene: TRBJ2-7
len: 16
CDR3aa: CASSPLRSGGSYEQYF

v_gene: TRBV11-2
j_gene: TRBJ2-7
len: 16
CDR3aa: CASSLERGDGSYEQYF

v_gene: TRBV7-6
j_gene: TRBJ1-2
len: 13
CDR3aa: CASSLWGGGGYTF

v_gene: TRBV7-3
j_gene: TRBJ1-1
len: 13
CDR3aa: CASSLYRETEAFF

v_gene: TRBV7-2
j_gene: TRBJ2-3
len: 11
CDR3aa: CASSLTDTQYF

v_gene: TRBV7-3
j_gene: TRBJ2-7
len: 15
CDR3aa: CASSLTDRPPGEQYF

v_gene: TRBV5-1
j_gene: TRBJ1-3
len: 16
CDR3aa: CASSLGTASSGNTIYF

v_gene: TRBV28
j_gene: TRBJ2-7
len: 14
CDR3aa: CASSPGGRAYEQYF

v_gene: TRBV7-9
j_gene: TRBJ1-2
len: 14
CDR3aa: CASSLPGQGYGYTF

v_gene: TRBV5-1
j_gene: TRBJ2-7
len: 13
CDR3aa: CASRPGTGDEQYF

v_gene: TRBV4-1
j_gene: TRBJ2-7
len: 14
CDR3aa: CASSQDLNAKEQYF